These 10 T cell receptor beta chains came from one sample sequenced in a study of spatial heterogeneity in lung cancer. Time point of the sample: sample taken at primary tumor resection. TCRdb re-derived calls from the 5' RACE reads in MiXCR, one entry per CDR3 protein. This sample has 30,000 to 40,000 distinct CDR3 sequences; 3.1% occur once, and the top ten carry around 36%. The sample was normal lung tissue next to the tumor, taken at surgery. The source of these receptors is a male donor with early-stage non-small cell lung cancer.

This clonotype was counted a few times. The genes are TRBV28 and TRBJ2-7; D is perhaps TRBD2 (6 bases). The V end was cut by 8 bases, the J end by 0 bases, with 14 bases between. Germline V lookup: CDR1 MDHEN, CDR2 SYDVKM. The CDR3 has 14 amino acids. The CDR3 spells CASHRWGDSYEQYF. The CDR3 DNA follows: TGTGCCAGCCATCGATGGGGGGACTCCTACGAGCAGTACTTC.

The sample holds many counts of this clonotype. The J gene is TRBJ2-1, the V gene TRBV12-3 or TRBV12-4; possible D gene TRBD2, 5 bases. V was pared by 5 bases and J by 1 base, with 15 bases between. The CDR3 consists of 16 residues. The DNA of the CDR3 is TGTGCCAGCAGTCGAATCGGGGTTCTATCCTACAATGAGCAGTTCTTC. Translating gives CASSRIGVLSYNEQFF.

This clonotype was counted many times. The chain combines TRBV6-6 with TRBJ2-7; TRBD2 is a possible D gene (6 bases). The V end was cut by 6 bases, the J end by 7 bases, with 16 bases between. The CDR3 runs to 13 residues. CDR1 and CDR2 from the germline V gene are MNHNY and SVGAGI (reference sequence). The chain's CDR3 is CASRLSLASEQYF. CDR3 sequence (DNA): TGTGCCAGCAGACTAAGCCTAGCGAGTGAGCAGTACTTC.

The sample holds many counts of this clonotype. The rearrangement links TRBV9 to TRBJ2-2, with 11 bases identical to TRBD1. Germline loops: CDR1 SGDLS, CDR2 YYNGEE. The CDR3 spans 15 residues. With V trimmed by 2 bases and J by 7 bases, 4 bases remained unmatched. The CDR3 loop reads CASSVRTGGDGELFF. The CDR3 nucleotides read TGTGCCAGCAGCGTTAGGACAGGGGGCGACGGGGAGCTGTTTTTT.

CDR3 sequence: CASSPGQGYTEAFF. The CDR3 coding sequence is TGTGCCAGCAGTCCCGGACAGGGATACACTGAAGCTTTCTTT. The rearrangement uses TRBV6-5 and TRBJ1-1; 8 bases agree with TRBD1. Germline trimming cut 5 bases from V and 3 bases from J; bases unmatched to any gene: 5. The length of the CDR3 is 14 residues. Germline V lookup: CDR1 MNHEY, CDR2 SVGAGI.

This clonotype has a count of ten or more. J is TRBJ2-3 and V is TRBV18; D remains unclear. Germline assignment: CDR1 KGHSH and CDR2 LQKENI. The ends were cut back, 2 bases at V and 4 bases at J, with 7 bases in the middle. The CDR3 length is 13 residues. CDR3 coding DNA: TGTGCCAGCTCACCAGGGCGAGCAGATACGCAGTATTTT. It yields the protein CASSPGRADTQYF.

This clonotype turned up a few times. V gene TRBV28 combines with J gene TRBJ2-5, with 9 positions matching TRBD1. CDR3 length: 15 residues. Germline V gene lookup returns CDR1 MDHEN and CDR2 SYDVKM. The ends lost 2 bases at V and 5 bases at J; junction bases unmatched: 6. The CDR3 protein is CASSLEQGAGETQYF. The CDR3 DNA sequence: TGTGCCAGCAGTTTAGAACAGGGGGCCGGGGAGACCCAGTACTTC. The variable domain in full, with the rest retrieved from reference TRBV28 and TRBJ2-5, is DVKVTQSSRYLVKRTGEKVFLECVQDMDHENMFWYRQDPGLGLRLIYFSYDVKMKEKGDIPEGYSVSREKKERFSLILESASTNQTSMYLCASSLEQGAGETQYFGPGTRLLVL.

At least ten counts were recorded for this clonotype. J is TRBJ2-4 and V is TRBV15, with D maybe TRBD2 (5 bases). The V gene's germline CDR1 is LNHNV and CDR2 YYDKDF (reference sequence). Trimming shortened V by 4 bases and J by 1 base, and 14 bases separated the two germline ends. The CDR3 sequence is 16 residues long. The CDR3 loop reads CATSTGIPLAKNIQYF. CDR3 nucleotides: TGTGCCACCAGCACGGGGATCCCGCTGGCCAAAAACATTCAGTACTTC.

This clonotype was found many times. In nucleotides, the CDR3 is TGTGCCAGCAGCCAAGATCAGGGCTATGGCTACACCTTC. Translation gives CASSQDQGYGYTF. The chain links TRBV3-1 to TRBJ1-2; the D gene is possibly TRBD1 (5 bases). Germline CDR1 reads LGHDT; CDR2 reads YNNKEL (reference sequence). This CDR3 comprises 13 residues. Deletions cut 0 bases from V and 4 bases from J, with 6 bases between.

This clonotype showed up many times. The chain employs TRBV6-1 and TRBJ1-1, with 10 positions matching TRBD1. J lost 5 bases, V lost 3 bases, and 6 bases had no gene match. This CDR3 is 15 amino acids long. CDR1 is MNHNS, CDR2 SASEGT, per germline. CDR3 protein: CASSDFDRGPTEAFF. The CDR3 DNA reads TGTGCCAGCAGTGATTTCGACAGGGGGCCGACTGAAGCTTTCTTT.